This T cell receptor beta chain was retrieved from a study of spatial heterogeneity in lung cancer. One entry per CDR3 protein results from TCRdb running MiXCR on the 5' RACE reads. The data contain 85,000 to 100,000 distinct CDR3 sequences, 19% of them singletons. Germline V gives CDR1 DFQATT, CDR2 SNEGSKA (reference sequence). The ends lost 3 bases at V and 0 bases at J; junction bases unmatched: 4. This CDR3 spans 15 amino acids. Time point specified: blood at routine non-recurrence follow-up after resection. The V gene is TRBV20-1, the J gene TRBJ2-3; TRBD2 aligns across 9 bases. Sequencing used PBMCs, obtained at follow-up. The clonotype was recovered from a male donor with early-stage non-small cell lung cancer. CDR3 DNA: TGCAGTGCTAGGGCTAGCGGGGATAGCACAGATACGCAGTATTTT. It codes for CSARASGDSTDTQYF.